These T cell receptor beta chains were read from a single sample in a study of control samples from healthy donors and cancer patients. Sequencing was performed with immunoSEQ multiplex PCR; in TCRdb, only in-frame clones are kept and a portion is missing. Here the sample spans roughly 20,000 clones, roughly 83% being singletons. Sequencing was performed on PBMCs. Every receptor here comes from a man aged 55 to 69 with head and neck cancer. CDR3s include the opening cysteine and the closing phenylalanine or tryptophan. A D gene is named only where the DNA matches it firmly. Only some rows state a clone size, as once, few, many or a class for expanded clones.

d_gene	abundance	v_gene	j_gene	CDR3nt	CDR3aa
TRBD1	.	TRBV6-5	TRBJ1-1	TGTGCCAGCAATGGGAGGGGGCGCCGGAACACTGAAGCTTTCTTT	CASNGRGRRNTEAFF
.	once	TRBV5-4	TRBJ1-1	TGTGCCAGCAGCTTGGCCGGTAGCTGGGCTTTCTTT	CASSLAGSWAFF
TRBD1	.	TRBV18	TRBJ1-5	TGTGCCAGCTCACCGGACAGGGCGGATAGCAATCAGCCCCAGCATTTT	CASSPDRADSNQPQHF
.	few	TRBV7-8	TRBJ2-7	TGTGCCACAAAAAGGGGCAACTCCTACGAGCAGTACTTC	CATKRGNSYEQYF
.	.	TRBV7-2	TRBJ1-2	TGTGCCAGCAGCTTGCAGAACTCCTATGGCTACACCTTC	CASSLQNSYGYTF
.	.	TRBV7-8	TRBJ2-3	TGTGCCAGCGGGGGCACAGATACGCAGTATTTT	CASGGTDTQYF
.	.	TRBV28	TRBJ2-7	TGTGCCAGCAGCCGGGGGCAGGGGAACTTCCCGTACTTC	CASSRGQGNFPYF
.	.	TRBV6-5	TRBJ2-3	TGTGCCAGCAGTTACTCCCCACTAGCTGCCACAGATACGCAGTATTTT	CASSYSPLAATDTQYF
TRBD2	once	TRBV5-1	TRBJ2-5	TGCGCCAGCAGCTTGTTAGGACTAGCGGAAGAGACCCAGTACTTC	CASSLLGLAEETQYF
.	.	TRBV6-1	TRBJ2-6	TGTGCCAGCAGTGAAAGGCAGACCGGGGCCAACGTCCTGACTTTC	CASSERQTGANVLTF
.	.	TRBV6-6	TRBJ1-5	TGTGCCAGCAGTTACGAAGCCAGGGAGGATCAGCCCCAGCATTTT	CASSYEAREDQPQHF
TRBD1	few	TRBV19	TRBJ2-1	TGTGCCAGTAGTACAGGGGGCTTAGGAAATGAGCAGTTCTTC	CASSTGGLGNEQFF
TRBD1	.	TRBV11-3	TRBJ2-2	TGTGCCAGCAGCCCGCAGACAGGGGGGCTTTCCGGGGAGCTGTTTTTT	CASSPQTGGLSGELFF
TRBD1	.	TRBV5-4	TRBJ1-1	TGTGCCAGCAGCTACATACAGGGGGCGACTGAAGCTTTCTTT	CASSYIQGATEAFF
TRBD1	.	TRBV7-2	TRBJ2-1	TGTGCCAGCAGCACGGGACAGGAGTACAATGAGCAGTTCTTC	CASSTGQEYNEQFF
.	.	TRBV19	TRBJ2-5	TGTGCCAGTAGTCCCGAGAGGGGAGGAGGTTGGGAGACCCAGTACTTC	CASSPERGGGWETQYF
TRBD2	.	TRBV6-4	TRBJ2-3	TGTGCCAGCAGTGAAGGCGGGAGGGACACAGATACGCAGTATTTT	CASSEGGRDTDTQYF
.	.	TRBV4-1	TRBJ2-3	TGCGCCAGCAGCCTTGCCCCGGACCCGGGGACAGATACGCAGTATTTT	CASSLAPDPGTDTQYF
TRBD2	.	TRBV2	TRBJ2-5	TGTGCCACCGCCGGGCGGGAGAAAGAGACCCAGTACTTC	CATAGREKETQYF
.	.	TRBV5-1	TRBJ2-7	TGCGCCAGCAGCTTGGGGGAGTACTACGAGCAGTACTTC	CASSLGEYYEQYF
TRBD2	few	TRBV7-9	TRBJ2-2	TGTGCCAGCAACTCCGGGACTAGCAAGACCGGGGAGCTGTTTTTT	CASNSGTSKTGELFF
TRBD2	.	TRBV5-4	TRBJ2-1	TGTGCCAGCAGCCAGCGGGGGGCTTCCTACAATGAGCAGTTCTTC	CASSQRGASYNEQFF
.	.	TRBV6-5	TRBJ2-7	TGTGCCAGCACTACCTCCTACGAGCAGTACTTC	CASTTSYEQYF
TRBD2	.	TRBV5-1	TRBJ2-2	TGCGCCAGCGCCTCCATAGCGGGGGCAGACACCGGGGAGCTGTTTTTT	CASASIAGADTGELFF
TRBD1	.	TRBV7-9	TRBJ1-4	TGTGCCAGCAGCGGCGGGACAGGGAATGAAAAACTGTTTTTT	CASSGGTGNEKLFF
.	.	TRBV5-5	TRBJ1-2	TGTGCCAGCAGCCTAGACGTTGGCTTTGGTGGGGTGGGCTACACCTTC	CASSLDVGFGGVGYTF
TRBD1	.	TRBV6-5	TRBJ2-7	TGTGCCAGCAGGCACAGGGACAGGGCCCACGAGCAGTACTTC	CASRHRDRAHEQYF
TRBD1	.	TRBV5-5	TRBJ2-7	TGTGCCAGCAGTTTTAACAGGGGACATAGCTACGAGCAGTACTTC	CASSFNRGHSYEQYF
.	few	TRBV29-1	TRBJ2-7	TGCAGCGTTGAAGGGTGGGGCTCCTACGAGCAGTACTTC	CSVEGWGSYEQYF